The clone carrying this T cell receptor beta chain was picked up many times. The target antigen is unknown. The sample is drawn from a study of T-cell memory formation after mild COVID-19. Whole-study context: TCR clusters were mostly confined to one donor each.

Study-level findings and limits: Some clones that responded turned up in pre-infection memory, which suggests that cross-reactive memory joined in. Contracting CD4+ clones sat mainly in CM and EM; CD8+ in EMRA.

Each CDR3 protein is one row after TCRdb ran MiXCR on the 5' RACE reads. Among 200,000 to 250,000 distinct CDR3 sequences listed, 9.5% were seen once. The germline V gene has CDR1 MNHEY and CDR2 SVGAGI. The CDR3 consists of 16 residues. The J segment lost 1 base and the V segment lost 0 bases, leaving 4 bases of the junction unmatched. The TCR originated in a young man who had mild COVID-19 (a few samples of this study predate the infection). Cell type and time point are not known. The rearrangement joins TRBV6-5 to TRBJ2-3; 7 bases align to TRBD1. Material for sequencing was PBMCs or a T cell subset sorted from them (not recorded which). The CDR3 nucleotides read TGTGCCAGCAGTTACTCGACAGGGAGTGGCACAGATACGCAGTATTTT. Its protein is CASSYSTGSGTDTQYF.